This section outlines one TCR beta chain sequence together with its context. The antigen is not known. One entry per CDR3 protein, called by TCRdb with MiXCR from the 5' RACE reads. In the table there are a few hundred thousand distinct CDR3 sequences, about 18% of which are singletons. The data stem from a study of identical twins. Study-level results: Models underestimated out-of-frame TCR alpha sharing in monozygotic twins. Invariant MAIT and iNKT cells could partly confound zero-insertion analyses.

V dropped 5 bases and J dropped 11 bases, with 16 bases sitting between them. Germline lookup yields CDR1 SGHAT and CDR2 FQNNGV. This CDR3 has 14 residues. Healthy Caucasians provided all donations. The receptor was isolated from a man aged 50 or older in good health. The chain recombines TRBV11-2 with TRBJ1-6; D is perhaps TRBD1 (6 bases). Sequenced material: naive T cells sorted from blood. CDR3 sequence: CASSRGGAMTPLHF. Written as DNA, the CDR3 is TGTGCCAGCAGCCGTGGGGGCGCGATGACACCCCTCCACTTT.